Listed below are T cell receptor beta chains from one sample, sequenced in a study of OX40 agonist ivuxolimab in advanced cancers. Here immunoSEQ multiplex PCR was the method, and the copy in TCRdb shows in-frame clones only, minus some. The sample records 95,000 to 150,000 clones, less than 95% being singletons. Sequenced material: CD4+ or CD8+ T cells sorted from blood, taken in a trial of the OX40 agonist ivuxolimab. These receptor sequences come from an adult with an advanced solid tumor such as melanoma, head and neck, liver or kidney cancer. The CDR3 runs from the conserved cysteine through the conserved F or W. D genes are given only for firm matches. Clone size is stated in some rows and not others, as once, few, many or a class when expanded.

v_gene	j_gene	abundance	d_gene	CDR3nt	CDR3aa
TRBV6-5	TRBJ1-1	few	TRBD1	TGTGCCAGCAGGTCGACAGGGACCCGTGAAGCTTTCTTT	CASRSTGTREAFF
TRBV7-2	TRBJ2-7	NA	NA	TGTGCCAGCAGCTTAAGCGGAAACGAGCAGTACTTC	CASSLSGNEQYF
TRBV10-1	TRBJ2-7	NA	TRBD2	TGCGCCAGCAGTGAGACTAGCGCGAGCTCCTACGAGCAGTACTTC	CASSETSASSYEQYF
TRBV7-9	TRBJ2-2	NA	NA	TGTGCCAGCAGCTACAACACCGGGGAGCTGTTTTTT	CASSYNTGELFF
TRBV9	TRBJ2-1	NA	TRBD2	TGTGCCAGCAGCCATAAGGGATCCGGGACTAGCGGGACCGGTGAGCAGTTCTTC	CASSHKGSGTSGTGEQFF
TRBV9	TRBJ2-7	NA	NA	TGTGCCAGCAGCGTAGGAAGAGGTAACTACGAGCAGTACTTC	CASSVGRGNYEQYF
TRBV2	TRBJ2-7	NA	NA	TGTGCCAGTTCCGCAGGGTCCTACGAGCAGTACTTC	CASSAGSYEQYF
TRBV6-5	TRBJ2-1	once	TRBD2	TGTGCCAGCATTGGTAGCGGGAGGGCCGGAGAGCAGTTCTTC	CASIGSGRAGEQFF
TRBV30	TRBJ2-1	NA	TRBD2	TGTGCCTGGAGTGTCGGGACTACAGACAATGAGCAGTTCTTC	CAWSVGTTDNEQFF
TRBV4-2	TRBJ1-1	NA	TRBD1	TGTGCCAGCAGCACCTGGGCAGGGGGGAACACTGAAGCTTTCTTT	CASSTWAGGNTEAFF
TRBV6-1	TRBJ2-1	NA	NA	TGTGCCAGCACCCCCGGAGGGGGGACCTACAATGAGCAGTTCTTC	CASTPGGGTYNEQFF
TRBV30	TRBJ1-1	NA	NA	TGTGCCTGGCAAGGATGGGACACTGAAGCTTTCTTT	CAWQGWDTEAFF
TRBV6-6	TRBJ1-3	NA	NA	TGTGCCAGCAGCTCACGGGGAACTGGAAACGCCATATATTTT	CASSSRGTGNAIYF
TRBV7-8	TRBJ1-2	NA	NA	TGTGCCAGCAGCTTATTGGGCGACTATGGCTACACCTTC	CASSLLGDYGYTF
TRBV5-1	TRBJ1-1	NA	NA	TGCGCCAGCAGCTTGGTTGCGGGGAACACTGAAGCTTTCTTT	CASSLVAGNTEAFF
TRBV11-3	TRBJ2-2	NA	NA	TGTGCCAGCAGCTTAGATCTGGGGTATACCGGGGAGCTGTTTTTT	CASSLDLGYTGELFF
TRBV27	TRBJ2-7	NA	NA	TGTGCCAGCAGTTCCCGGACTGGAGCCTACGAGCAGTACTTC	CASSSRTGAYEQYF
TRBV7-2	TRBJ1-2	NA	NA	TGTGCCAGCAGCTTAGCTGTGGCGGGGGCGGATGGCTACACCTTC	CASSLAVAGADGYTF
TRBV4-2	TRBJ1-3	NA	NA	TGTGCCAGCAGGATACTACAAGACCGAAACACCATATATTTT	CASRILQDRNTIYF
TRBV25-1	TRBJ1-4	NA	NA	TGTGCCAGCAGTGAATTAGGGCAGTCTAATGAAAAACTGTTTTTT	CASSELGQSNEKLFF
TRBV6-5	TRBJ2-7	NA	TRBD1	TGTGCCAGCTGTAGGGCAGGGGGCGCGTACGAGCAGTACTTC	CASCRAGGAYEQYF
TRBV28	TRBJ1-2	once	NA	TGTGCCAGCAGTTCCCGCAGGGGTAACTATGGCTACACCTTC	CASSSRRGNYGYTF
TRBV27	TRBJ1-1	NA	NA	TGTGCCAGCAGCCGACAGACGGAAACTGAAGCTTTCTTT	CASSRQTETEAFF
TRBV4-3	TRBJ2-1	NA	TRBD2	TGCGCCAGCAGCCAAGAGGGGGGACTAGCGAACTACAATGAGCAGTTCTTC	CASSQEGGLANYNEQFF
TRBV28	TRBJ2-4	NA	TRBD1	TGTGCCAGCAGTTTAGTCCCGGGACAGGGATTAGGAAACATTCAGTACTTC	CASSLVPGQGLGNIQYF
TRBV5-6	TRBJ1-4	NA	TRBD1	TGTGCCAGCAGCTCGACAGGGCTTAATGAAAAACTGTTTTTT	CASSSTGLNEKLFF
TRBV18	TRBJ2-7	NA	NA	TGTGCCAGCTCACAGGCAAGAACCTACGAGCAGTACTTC	CASSQARTYEQYF
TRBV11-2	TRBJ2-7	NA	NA	TGTGCCAGCAGCTTGGGTCCCAGGCTAGGGAACTACGAGCAGTACTTC	CASSLGPRLGNYEQYF
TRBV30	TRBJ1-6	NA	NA	TGTGCCTGGAGTGGAGGGATCGCAGGCTCTTCACCCCTCCACTTT	CAWSGGIAGSSPLHF
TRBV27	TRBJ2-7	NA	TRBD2	TGTGCCAGCAGATTCGGGACTAGCTACGAGCAGTACTTC	CASRFGTSYEQYF
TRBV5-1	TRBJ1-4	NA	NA	TGCGCCAGCAGCCCGGGTGCGGGGGGCAGCGTTAATGAAAAACTGTTTTTT	CASSPGAGGSVNEKLFF
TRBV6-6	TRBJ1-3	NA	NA	TGTGCCAGCAGTTACAGTCGGGAAAACACCATATATTTT	CASSYSRENTIYF
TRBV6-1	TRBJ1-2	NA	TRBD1	TGTGCCAGCTGGGTGACAGGGTCGCTCGATGGCTACACCTTC	CASWVTGSLDGYTF
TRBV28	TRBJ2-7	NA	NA	TGTGCCAGCCGTTTAAGATCCCCAAGACACTACGAGCAGTACTTC	CASRLRSPRHYEQYF
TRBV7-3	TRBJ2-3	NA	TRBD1	TGTGCCAGCAGCCCAAACAGGGGCCCAGATACGCAGTATTTT	CASSPNRGPDTQYF
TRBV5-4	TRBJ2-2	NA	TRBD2	TGTGCCAGCAGGCCCGGGACTAGCGGGAGGGCAACCGGGGAGCTGTTTTTT	CASRPGTSGRATGELFF
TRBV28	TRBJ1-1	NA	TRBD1	TGTGCCAGCAGCCCCGGGGACAGGGTTTGGACTGAAGCTTTCTTT	CASSPGDRVWTEAFF
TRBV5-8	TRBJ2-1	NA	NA	TGTGCCAGCAGGATCACAGGGACCTACAATGAGCAGTTCTTC	CASRITGTYNEQFF
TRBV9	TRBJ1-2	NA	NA	TGTGCCAGCAGCGTAGAGGCGGGGAGAGACTATGGCTACACCTTC	CASSVEAGRDYGYTF
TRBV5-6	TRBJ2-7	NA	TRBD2	TGTGCCAGCAGCTTAGCGGGAGCTGACGAGCAGTACTTC	CASSLAGADEQYF
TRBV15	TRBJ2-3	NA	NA	TGTGCCACCAGCAGACTAGGGCTCACAGATACGCAGTATTTT	CATSRLGLTDTQYF
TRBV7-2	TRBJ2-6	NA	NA	TGTGCCAGCAGCTTACCCCGAGCCTCTGGGGCCAACGTCCTGACTTTC	CASSLPRASGANVLTF
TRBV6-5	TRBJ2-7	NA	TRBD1	TGTGCCAGCAGACCGGGACAGGGATACGAGCAGTACTTC	CASRPGQGYEQYF
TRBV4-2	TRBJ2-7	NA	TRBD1	TGTGCCAGCAGTCGCTCCGGGACAGTGACCTACGAGCAGTACTTC	CASSRSGTVTYEQYF
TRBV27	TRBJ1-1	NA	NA	TGTGCCAGCAGTTTGAGTGGCGGGAGCACTGAAGCTTTCTTT	CASSLSGGSTEAFF
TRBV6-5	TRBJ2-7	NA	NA	TGTGCCAGCAGTAAGGACTGGTCCGAGAACTACGAGCAGTACTTC	CASSKDWSENYEQYF
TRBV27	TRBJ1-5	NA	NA	TGTGCCAGCAGTACAACCTGGGCAGGCGTTGGACAGCCCCAGCATTTT	CASSTTWAGVGQPQHF
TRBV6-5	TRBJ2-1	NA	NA	TGTGCCAGCAGTTACGGGGTAACCTACAATGAGCAGTTCTTC	CASSYGVTYNEQFF
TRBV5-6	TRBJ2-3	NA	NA	TGTGCCAGCAGCTTAAAGGCAGGGGTCGGCACAGATACGCAGTATTTT	CASSLKAGVGTDTQYF
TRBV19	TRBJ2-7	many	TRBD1	TGTGCCAGTAGACTGTCTTTCTGGGGGCTGACCGGGACAGGGGATCCTTACGAGCAGTACTTC	CASRLSFWGLTGTGDPYEQYF
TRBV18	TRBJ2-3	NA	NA	TGTGCCAGCTCACCACCCGGGCGATCAGGGGATACGCAGTATTTT	CASSPPGRSGDTQYF
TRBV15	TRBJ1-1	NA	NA	TGTGCCACCAGCAGACTGGGGTCTGAAGCTTTCTTT	CATSRLGSEAFF
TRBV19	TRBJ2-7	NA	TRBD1	TGTGCCAGTAGGGACGGACAGGCGAACTCCTACGAGCAGTACTTC	CASRDGQANSYEQYF
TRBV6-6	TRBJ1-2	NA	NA	TGTGCCAGCAGTTCAGCAGAATTCTATGGCTACACCTTC	CASSSAEFYGYTF
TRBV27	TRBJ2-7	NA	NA	TGTGCCAGCAGTTTATTCGGTAGATTGGTATACGAGCAGTACTTC	CASSLFGRLVYEQYF
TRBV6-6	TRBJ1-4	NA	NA	TGTGCCAGCAGTTACGCGGCAGCTAATGAAAAACTGTTTTTT	CASSYAAANEKLFF